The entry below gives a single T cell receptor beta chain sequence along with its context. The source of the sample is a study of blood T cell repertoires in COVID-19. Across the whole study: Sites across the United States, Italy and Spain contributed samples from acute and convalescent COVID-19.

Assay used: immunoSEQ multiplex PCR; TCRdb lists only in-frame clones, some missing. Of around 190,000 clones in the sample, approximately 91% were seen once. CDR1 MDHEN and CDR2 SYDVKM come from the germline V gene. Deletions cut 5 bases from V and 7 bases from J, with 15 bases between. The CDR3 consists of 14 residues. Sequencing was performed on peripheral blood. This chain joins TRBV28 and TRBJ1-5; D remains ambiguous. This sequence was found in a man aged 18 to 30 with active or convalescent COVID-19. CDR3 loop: CASSPNIHAQPQHF. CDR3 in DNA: TGTGCCAGCAGTCCCAATATACACGCACAGCCCCAGCATTTT.